A selection of T cell receptor beta chains follows, all from one sample in a study of T cell responses to AZD1222 COVID-19 vaccine. Assay used: immunoSEQ multiplex PCR; TCRdb lists only in-frame clones, some missing. Here the sample spans 240,000 or so clones, 93% being singletons. Here the sequenced sample was peripheral blood, taken on day 0 of AZD1222 vaccination. Every receptor here comes from an adult in good health. Each CDR3 is given with its conserved first and last residue. D genes are given only for firm matches. Clone size is given for some rows only: seen once, a few or many times, or a class if the clone is expanded.

. | TRBJ2-2 | TRBD1 | TRBV9 | TGTGCCAGCAGCGTAGGGCCAGGGGGCGCAACCGGGGAGCTGTTTTTT | CASSVGPGGATGELFF
. | TRBJ2-3 | . | TRBV24-1 | TGTGCCACCAGTGATCCGGGCACAGATACGCAGTATTTT | CATSDPGTDTQYF
. | TRBJ2-5 | TRBD1 | TRBV9 | TGTGCCAGCAGCCCCTGGACAGGGGGGGAGACCCAGTACTTC | CASSPWTGGETQYF
. | TRBJ2-1 | . | TRBV4-1 | TGCGCCAGCAGCCAAGGTGTGGGGGTGGTACGCAATGAGCAGTTCTTC | CASSQGVGVVRNEQFF
. | TRBJ2-7 | . | TRBV5-1 | TGCGCCAGCAGCCACTCCTACGAGCAGTACTTC | CASSHSYEQYF
. | TRBJ1-2 | . | TRBV28 | TGTGCCAGCAGTCCTGGGGGCGGGGGACGGGACTATGGCTACACCTTC | CASSPGGGGRDYGYTF
. | TRBJ2-5 | TRBD1 | TRBV5-1 | TGCGCCAGCAGCCCGGACAGGGGGCGAGAGACCCAGTACTTC | CASSPDRGRETQYF
. | TRBJ2-2 | . | TRBV6-6 | TGTGCCAGCAGTTACTCGTACAGATCGAACACCGGGGAGCTGTTTTTT | CASSYSYRSNTGELFF
once | TRBJ1-4 | . | TRBV30 | TGTGCCTGGAGAACTAATGCTAATGAAAAACTGTTTTTT | CAWRTNANEKLFF
. | TRBJ2-5 | TRBD1 | TRBV5-1 | TGCGCCAGCAGCTTGGGACAGGGGCTTGGGGAGACCCAGTACTTC | CASSLGQGLGETQYF
. | TRBJ2-2 | . | TRBV11-3 | TGTGCCAGCAGCTTTGAGTCCGGGGAGCTGTTTTTT | CASSFESGELFF
once | TRBJ1-5 | . | TRBV7-2 | TGTGCCAGCAGCCGTTCGGGGGGCGGTCAGCCCCAGCATTTT | CASSRSGGGQPQHF
once | TRBJ1-3 | . | TRBV27 | TGTGCCAGCAGTTTGGCCGACCCACGCATCGGAAACACCATATATTTT | CASSLADPRIGNTIYF
. | TRBJ2-7 | . | TRBV5-1 | TGCGCCAGCTCCGGCCAGGGCGACGAGCAGTACTTC | CASSGQGDEQYF
. | TRBJ1-1 | . | TRBV11-2 | TGTGCCAGCAGCTTAGGGGGGGGAGTTCTCATGGGCACTGAAGCTTTCTTT | CASSLGGGVLMGTEAFF
. | TRBJ1-4 | . | TRBV4-2 | TGTGCCAGCAGCCGAGAGACGGCAACTAATGAAAAACTGTTTTTT | CASSRETATNEKLFF
once | TRBJ1-1 | . | TRBV4-3 | TGCGCCAGCAGCGCCCGGACGGGCACTGAAGCTTTCTTT | CASSARTGTEAFF
. | TRBJ1-1 | TRBD1 | TRBV6-6 | TGTGCCAGCAGCCCCGGGGGACAGAAAGCTTTCTTT | CASSPGGQKAFF
. | TRBJ1-2 | . | TRBV2 | TGTGCCAGCAGTGATGCGGGGGCGGGTGGCTACACCTTC | CASSDAGAGGYTF
. | TRBJ2-3 | TRBD2 | TRBV10-3 | TGTGCCATCAGAGGTATAGCGGGGGGCCTAGATACGCAGTATTTT | CAIRGIAGGLDTQYF
. | TRBJ1-2 | . | TRBV6-5 | TGTGCCAGCAGTTACTATACCACAGGACGGCATGGCTACACCTTC | CASSYYTTGRHGYTF
. | TRBJ2-1 | . | TRBV28 | TGTGCCAGCAGTTTCCCGGGGTCCTACAATGAGCAGTTCTTC | CASSFPGSYNEQFF
. | TRBJ1-2 | . | TRBV14 | TGTGCCAGCAGCCAAGACGAAGTAGGCTATGGCTACACCTTC | CASSQDEVGYGYTF
. | TRBJ2-3 | . | TRBV3-1/TRBV3-2 | TGTGCCAGCAGCCAAGACAGCACAGATACGCAGTATTTT | CASSQDSTDTQYF
. | TRBJ1-2 | . | TRBV4-1 | TGCGCCAGCAGCCGGACAGAGACGGATTTATGGGATGGCTACACCTTC | CASSRTETDLWDGYTF
. | TRBJ2-2 | TRBD2 | TRBV9 | TGTGCCAGCAGCTTAGCGGGGGCACCGAACACCGGGGAGCTGTTTTTT | CASSLAGAPNTGELFF
once | TRBJ2-1 | . | TRBV7-3 | TGTGCCAGCAGCTACGAACCCGGGACGCCGCAGTTCTTC | CASSYEPGTPQFF
. | TRBJ2-7 | . | TRBV5-1 | TGCGCCAGCAGCTTGAACAGTGGCTACGAGCAGTACTTC | CASSLNSGYEQYF
. | TRBJ2-7 | . | TRBV7-2 | TGTGCCAGCAGCCTCAGCAGGGGCCCCTACGAGCAGTACTTC | CASSLSRGPYEQYF
. | TRBJ1-5 | TRBD1 | TRBV10-2 | TGCGCCAGCAGACCCAGGGGGAGCAATCAGCCCCAGCATTTT | CASRPRGSNQPQHF
. | TRBJ2-2 | TRBD1 | TRBV11-2 | TGTGCCAGCAGCCCCAGGGGGAGCACCGGGGAGCTGTTTTTT | CASSPRGSTGELFF